The 8 T cell receptor beta chains below come from one sample, sequenced in a study of blood T cell repertoires in COVID-19. Profiled with immunoSEQ multiplex PCR; TCRdb holds only in-frame clones, not every one. In the table there are roughly 72,000 clones, 85% to 90% of which are singletons. Specimen: peripheral blood. The source of these receptors is a human donor in a cohort sampled during active COVID-19.

V and J are TRBV7-2 and TRBJ2-3; 7 bases map to TRBD2. The CDR3 spans 18 residues. The V gene end was trimmed by 5 bases and the J gene end by 0 bases; junction bases not matched to a gene: 14. Germline CDR1 and CDR2: SGHTA and FQGNSA. As DNA, the CDR3 is TGTGCCAGCAGCCCCGGCGAAGGGTGGCGGGGGAGCACAGATACGCAGTATTTT. The encoded protein is CASSPGEGWRGSTDTQYF.

The chain joins TRBV28 to TRBJ1-2, with 9 bases fitting TRBD1. From germline, CDR1 is MDHEN and CDR2 SYDVKM. This CDR3 contains 17 residues. J was trimmed by 3 bases and V by 3 bases; bases with no gene match: 11. The CDR3 nucleotides are TGTGCCAGCAGTTTCCCGCGGGACAGGGTTGTCGACTATGGCTACACCTTC. As protein: CASSFPRDRVVDYGYTF.

V gene TRBV12-3 or TRBV12-4 combines with J gene TRBJ1-2; D gene ambiguous. V was shortened by 1 base and J by 8 bases, with 8 bases between the two germline ends. The CDR3 length is 12 residues. The CDR3 DNA reads as TGTGCCAGCAGTTTAGGGCCGGAGGGCTACACCTTC. As protein: CASSLGPEGYTF.

V gene TRBV4-2 combines with J gene TRBJ2-1; D is uncertain. The CDR3 sequence is 14 residues long. The germline gives CDR1 LGHNA, CDR2 YNFKEQ. V was cut by 0 bases and J by 7 bases, with 10 bases left in between. The CDR3 DNA follows: TGTGCCAGCAGCCAAGATCCGTCGTCGAATGAGCAGTTCTTC. Translation gives CASSQDPSSNEQFF.

CDR3 bases: TGTGCCAGCTCCGCGGGCGGGCCCAACTCTGGGGCCAACGTCCTGACTTTC. The encoded protein is CASSAGGPNSGANVLTF. V is TRBV18 and J is TRBJ2-6; possible D gene TRBD2, 5 bases. The V gene's germline CDR1 is KGHSH and CDR2 LQKENI. The CDR3 extends over 17 amino acids. V lost 6 bases, J lost 0 bases, and 15 bases lay in between.

CDR3 protein: CASSVRQGRVVNGYTF. CDR3 coding DNA: TGTGCCAGCAGCGTTAGACAGGGGAGGGTGGTAAATGGCTACACCTTC. This chain joins TRBV3-1 (or the pseudogene TRBV3-2) and TRBJ1-2; TRBD1 agrees at 8 bases. Unmatched junction bases numbered 14, after V lost 5 bases and J lost 6 bases. The CDR3 has 16 residues. CDR1 is LGHDT, CDR2 YNNKEL, per germline (reference sequence).

This rearrangement joins TRBV11-2 to TRBJ1-2; D not certain. The CDR3 consists of 15 residues. V was clipped by 0 bases and J by 2 bases, with 10 bases between them. Germline assignment: CDR1 SGHAT and CDR2 FQNNGV. The CDR3 loop reads CASSLDRGFNYGYTF. The CDR3 nucleotides read TGTGCCAGCAGCTTAGATCGGGGTTTCAACTATGGCTACACCTTC.

The chain links TRBV6-6 to TRBJ2-7, with D possibly TRBD2 on 6 matching bases. Between the trimmed V and J ends, which lost 8 bases and 7 bases, there was a span of 15 bases. The CDR3 is 12 amino acids. Germline CDR1 and CDR2: MNHNY and SVGAGI (reference sequence). The CDR3 nucleotides are TGTGCCAGCGAAGGACCCGGGGGAGAGCAGTACTTC. It specifies CASEGPGGEQYF.